A single sample is the source of the 29 T cell receptor beta chains below, sequenced in a study of T cell responses to AZD1222 COVID-19 vaccine. Method: immunoSEQ multiplex PCR; TCRdb's copy keeps in-frame clones and lacks some. The table has 150,000 to 200,000 clones, 88% seen once. The sample in question was peripheral blood, obtained on day 0 of AZD1222 vaccination. The receptors come from an adult in good health.

The genes are TRBV5-8 and TRBJ2-7; D possibly corresponds to TRBD2 (6 bases). V gave up 6 bases and J gave up 5 bases, with 27 bases separating them. The CDR3 contains 17 residues. Per germline, CDR1 SGHTS and CDR2 YDEGEE. The CDR3: CASTLKKGLSISNEQYF. In DNA form, the CDR3 reads TGTGCCAGCACTCTAAAGAAGGGACTTTCCATATCAAACGAGCAGTACTTC.

The gene calls are TRBV28 and TRBJ2-3; perhaps TRBD2 as D (5 bases). Trimming left V 3 bases short and J 1 base short, with 11 bases between. Germline CDR1 MDHEN, CDR2 SYDVKM. The CDR3 covers 15 residues. The CDR3 protein is CASSFRGSRTDTQYF. CDR3 sequence (DNA): TGTGCCAGCAGTTTCCGGGGAAGTCGCACAGATACGCAGTATTTT.

The chain combines TRBV7-2 with TRBJ1-2; 7 nucleotides line up with TRBD1. This CDR3 region has 17 residues. Unmatched junction bases numbered 9, after V lost 0 bases and J lost 2 bases. CDR1 and CDR2 from the germline V gene are SGHTA and FQGNSA. The CDR3 spells CASSLARSGTVNYGYTF. CDR3 DNA sequence: TGTGCCAGCAGCTTAGCTCGTTCCGGGACAGTAAACTATGGCTACACCTTC.

This clone occurred once. V gene TRBV4-2 combines with J gene TRBJ2-2; no firm D call. Germline V lookup: CDR1 LGHNA, CDR2 YNFKEQ. The length of the CDR3 is 17 residues. Deletions cut 0 bases from V and 0 bases from J, with 11 bases between. CDR3 nucleotides: TGTGCCAGCAGCCAAGATATGGGCCGAACGAACACCGGGGAGCTGTTTTTT. This sequence encodes CASSQDMGRTNTGELFF.

The rearrangement joins TRBV5-1 to TRBJ2-3; D call uncertain. Germline-derived CDR1 and CDR2 are SGHRS and YFSETQ. V lost 1 base and J lost 2, with 14 bases in between. The CDR3 runs 16 residues. Here the CDR3 reads CASSLSVSGTTDTQYF. CDR3 bases: TGCGCCAGCAGCTTGTCGGTCTCGGGCACCACAGATACGCAGTATTTT.

This clone appeared a single time. CDR3: CASSYSKQGFSEQFF. DNA for the CDR3: TGTGCCAGCAGTTACTCGAAGCAGGGTTTCAGTGAGCAGTTCTTC. The genes are TRBV6-5 and TRBJ2-1; tentative D call: TRBD1 (5 bases). Germline-derived CDR1 and CDR2 are MNHEY and SVGAGI. CDR3 length: 15 amino acids. V was trimmed by 0 bases and J by 9 bases, leaving 15 bases between them.

V usage is TRBV7-2 and J usage is TRBJ2-5, with TRBD2 identical over 8 bases. Germline CDR1 SGHTA, CDR2 FQGNSA. With 6 bases clipped from V and 2 bases from J, the junction kept 8 bases outside the gene matches. The CDR3 totals 15 residues. CDR3 protein: CASRRAGALQETQYF. The CDR3 coding sequence is TGTGCCAGCAGGAGAGCGGGAGCCCTACAAGAGACCCAGTACTTC.

The chain employs TRBV6-2 or TRBV6-3 and TRBJ2-7; D is possibly TRBD1 (7 bases). V lost 6 bases and J 2 bases, leaving 17 bases between the germline ends. Germline-derived CDR1 and CDR2 are MNHEY and SVGEGT. The length of the CDR3 is 15 residues. The CDR3 nucleotides read TGTGCCAGCAGCTGGACAGGAGGGGGAACCTACGAGCAGTACTTC. Translated: CASSWTGGGTYEQYF.

The gene calls are TRBV28 and TRBJ2-1, with 12 bases that match TRBD2. The V gene's germline CDR1 is MDHEN and CDR2 SYDVKM. Trimming at V came to 4 bases and at J to 3 bases, leaving 4 bases not matched to a gene. The CDR3 consists of 16 residues. CDR3 DNA sequence: TGTGCCAGCAGTTCTCTAGCGGGGGGGCACTACAATGAGCAGTTCTTC. The encoded protein is CASSSLAGGHYNEQFF.

The V and J genes are TRBV6-5 and TRBJ2-1; TRBD2 aligns across 7 bases. The CDR3 sequence is 15 residues long. Germline CDR1 reads MNHEY; CDR2 reads SVGAGI. V dropped 6 bases and J dropped 2; count of bases not matched to a gene: 7. CDR3 region: CASRSFGLAYNEQFF. The CDR3 bases are TGTGCCAGCAGGTCGTTCGGACTAGCCTACAATGAGCAGTTCTTC.

The chain is built from TRBV6-2 or TRBV6-3 and TRBJ1-5; possible D gene TRBD1, 5 bases. The CDR3 loop spans 16 amino acids. V was shortened by 0 bases and J by 2 bases, with 11 bases between the two germline ends. Germline CDR1 and CDR2: MNHEY and SVGEGT. CDR3 sequence: CASSYSMGLGNQPQHF. The CDR3, as DNA: TGTGCCAGCAGTTACTCTATGGGGCTGGGCAATCAGCCCCAGCATTTT.

The CDR3 here is CASSPVDNLNTEAFF. The CDR3 DNA is TGTGCCAGCAGTCCAGTGGACAACTTGAACACTGAAGCTTTCTTT. J is TRBJ1-1 and V is TRBV6-5; possible D gene TRBD1, 5 bases. With 5 bases removed from V and 0 bases from J, the gap between germline ends came to 13 bases. In germline, CDR1 is MNHEY, CDR2 SVGAGI. This CDR3 comprises 15 residues.

The chain joins TRBV4-2 to TRBJ2-1, with D possibly being TRBD1 or TRBD2 (5 bases each). With 1 base removed from V and 0 bases from J, the gap between germline ends came to 10 bases. The CDR3 contains 16 residues. From germline, CDR1 is LGHNA and CDR2 YNFKEQ. The CDR3 DNA reads TGTGCCAGCAGCCAAGTTAGGGACCACTCCTACAATGAGCAGTTCTTC. Its translation is CASSQVRDHSYNEQFF.

Judged by abundance, this clone is medium-sized. V usage is TRBV9 and J usage is TRBJ2-3; D not certain. The CDR3 contains 14 residues. Germline V gene sequence: CDR1 SGDLS, CDR2 YYNGEE. V was shortened by 6 bases and J by 2 bases, with 13 bases between the two germline ends. The chain's CDR3 is CASTNYPHTDTQYF. CDR3 coding DNA: TGTGCCAGCACCAACTACCCCCACACAGATACGCAGTATTTT. Filled out from reference TRBV9 and TRBJ2-3, the complete variable domain reads DSGVTQTPKHLITATGQRVTLRCSPRSGDLSVYWYQQSLDQGLQFLIQYYNGEERAKGNILERFSAQQFPDLHSELNLSSLELGDSALYFCASTNYPHTDTQYFGPGTRLTVL.

The J gene is TRBJ2-3, the V gene TRBV27; 10 bases fit TRBD1. J lost 2 bases, V lost 5 bases, and 4 bases had no gene match. The CDR3 consists of 15 residues. From germline, CDR1 is MNHEY and CDR2 SMNVEV (reference sequence). The CDR3 reads CASSRDRGATDTQYF. The CDR3 nucleotides are TGTGCCAGCAGTCGGGACAGGGGCGCCACAGATACGCAGTATTTT.

The chain couples TRBV6-5 to TRBJ2-7; D remains unclear. This CDR3 is built from 15 residues. Trimming cost V 0 bases and J 3 bases, with 12 bases left between them. Germline V gene sequence: CDR1 MNHEY, CDR2 SVGAGI. The CDR3 nucleotides are TGTGCCAGCAGTTACTCACCGTACCCAATCTACGAGCAGTACTTC. Protein product: CASSYSPYPIYEQYF.

The chain uses TRBV3-1 (or the pseudogene TRBV3-2) and TRBJ1-2; D gene ambiguous. Trimming left V 7 bases short and J 3 bases short, with 18 bases between. The germline V gene has CDR1 LGHDT and CDR2 YNNKEL (reference sequence). The CDR3 spans 15 residues. CDR3 sequence reads: CASTEVTGHYYGYTF. CDR3 coding DNA: TGTGCCAGCACTGAGGTAACGGGTCATTACTATGGCTACACCTTC.

This sequence joins TRBV15 and TRBJ2-5, with 7 bases identical to TRBD2. CDR1 and CDR2 (germline): LNHNV, YYDKDF (reference sequence). Trimming at V came to 0 bases and at J to 2 bases, leaving 9 bases not matched to a gene. This CDR3 comprises 17 residues. Written as DNA, the CDR3 is TGTGCCACCAGCAGAGATCCGGCGGGAGCGGGGCAAGAGACCCAGTACTTC. Translation gives CATSRDPAGAGQETQYF. The full variable domain, with the rest looked up from reference TRBV15 and TRBJ2-5, is DAMVIQNPRYQVTQFGKPVTLSCSQTLNHNVMYWYQQKSSQAPKLLFHYYDKDFNNEADTPDNFQSRRPNTSFCFLDIRSPGLGDTAMYLCATSRDPAGAGQETQYFGPGTRLLVL.

CDR3: CASRYYGRNTEAFF. The CDR3 nucleotides read TGTGCCAGTAGGTATTACGGGAGGAACACTGAAGCTTTCTTT. V and J are TRBV19 and TRBJ1-1; D remains ambiguous. Trimming removed 6 bases at V and 1 base at J, with 12 bases between. Per the germline V gene, CDR1 is LNHDA and CDR2 is SQIVND (reference sequence). This CDR3 region has 14 residues.

The chain recombines TRBV6-1 with TRBJ2-7; no clear D. The CDR3 runs 13 residues. V was clipped by 1 base and J by 4 bases, with 8 bases between them. Germline CDR1 and CDR2: MNHNS and SASEGT. CDR3 residues: CASSEVPAYEQYF. The CDR3 DNA follows: TGTGCCAGCAGTGAAGTCCCAGCTTACGAGCAGTACTTC.

This clone was seen a single time. The chain recombines TRBV27 with TRBJ1-6, with a tentative D call TRBD1 (5 bases). Per the germline V gene, CDR1 is MNHEY and CDR2 is SMNVEV (reference sequence). The CDR3 is 17 residues long. Trimming took off 6 bases at V and 0 bases at J, with 15 bases between the two ends. CDR3 sequence (DNA): TGTGCCAGCAGCACACGTGGGGGGAGCTCCTATAATTCACCCCTCCACTTT. Translated, it gives CASSTRGGSSYNSPLHF.

In its sample, this clone ranks as medium-sized. The chain uses TRBV6-1 and TRBJ2-2; D is unresolved. This CDR3 region has 12 residues. Per germline, CDR1 MNHNS and CDR2 SASEGT. V gave up 6 bases and J gave up 4 bases, with 6 bases separating them. CDR3 nucleotides: TGTGCCAGCAGCCACAGCACCGGGGAGCTGTTTTTT. This gives the protein CASSHSTGELFF.

The chain couples TRBV11-2 to TRBJ1-6; D possibly corresponds to TRBD1 (6 bases). The ends were cut back, 1 base at V and 6 bases at J, with 10 bases in the middle. The CDR3 has 15 amino acids. Germline V CDR1 and CDR2: SGHAT, FQNNGV. CDR3 coding DNA: TGTGCCAGCAGCTTAGGAGGGGGTGGTAATTCACCCCTCCACTTT. It codes for CASSLGGGGNSPLHF.

V gene TRBV5-8 combines with J gene TRBJ1-2, with D maybe TRBD1 (5 bases). Germline assignment: CDR1 SGHTS and CDR2 YDEGEE. This CDR3 has 14 residues. The V and J ends lost 1 base and 2 bases respectively, with 9 bases between them. The chain's CDR3 is CASSLSGRNYGYTF. Written as DNA, the CDR3 is TGTGCCAGCAGCTTGTCAGGGCGGAACTATGGCTACACCTTC.

The CDR3 sequence is CASSVDGNRNTEAFF. The CDR3 coding sequence is TGTGCCAGCAGCGTTGACGGGAATCGGAACACTGAAGCTTTCTTT. V and J are TRBV9 and TRBJ1-1, with D hard to call. Trimming left V 2 bases short and J 1 base short, with 12 bases between. CDR1 is SGDLS and CDR2 is YYNGEE in the germline V gene. The CDR3 totals 15 residues. Filled out from reference TRBV9 and TRBJ1-1, the complete variable domain reads DSGVTQTPKHLITATGQRVTLRCSPRSGDLSVYWYQQSLDQGLQFLIQYYNGEERAKGNILERFSAQQFPDLHSELNLSSLELGDSALYFCASSVDGNRNTEAFFGQGTRLTVV.

The V and J genes are TRBV3-1 (or the pseudogene TRBV3-2) and TRBJ1-2, with D unresolved. With 4 bases removed from V and 8 bases from J, the gap between germline ends came to 14 bases. CDR1 and CDR2 (germline): LGHDT, YNNKEL (reference sequence). This CDR3 spans 13 amino acids. CDR3 bases: TGTGCCAGCAGCCTCTCCACTGCGGGAGGCTACACCTTC. Translated: CASSLSTAGGYTF.

The V call is TRBV7-2, the J call TRBJ1-6; D is unresolved. Trimming cost V 2 bases and J 12 bases, with 20 bases left between them. Germline V gives CDR1 SGHTA, CDR2 FQGNSA. The CDR3 is 16 amino acids. The DNA for the CDR3 is TGTGCCAGCAGCTTATCTTGGCAGGTCTCCCAGAGACCCCTCCACTTT. Translating gives CASSLSWQVSQRPLHF.

V is TRBV21-1 and J is TRBJ2-3; no check of the table's D call, TRBD2, against the DNA was made. TRBV21-1 is assigned pseudogene status. This CDR3 comprises 18 residues. CDR3 in DNA: TGTGCCAGCAGCAATCTTGGAGCCCAAGATAGGACTAGGGGTACGCAGTATTTT. Protein: CASSNLGAQDRTRGTQYF.

This clone occurred once. The chain couples TRBV5-5 to TRBJ1-1; maybe TRBD1 (6 bases). V lost 0 bases and J 4 bases, leaving 16 bases between the germline ends. This CDR3 region has 16 residues. Per the germline V gene, CDR1 is SGHKS and CDR2 is YYEKEE (reference sequence). The CDR3 loop is CASSLVGGRAGTEAFF. As DNA, the CDR3 is TGTGCCAGCAGCTTGGTGGGGGGCAGGGCGGGCACTGAAGCTTTCTTT.